The next 10 T cell receptor beta chains were all read from a single sample in a study of blood T cell repertoires in COVID-19. The data were produced by immunoSEQ multiplex PCR, yet TCRdb's version contains in-frame clones alone and is incomplete. In the table there are 270,000 or so clones, 81% of which are singletons. The sequenced sample was peripheral blood. The receptors were sampled from a woman aged 55-75 years with active or convalescent COVID-19.

The V and J genes are TRBV6-5 and TRBJ1-2; 7 positions match TRBD1. Germline V gene sequence: CDR1 MNHEY, CDR2 SVGAGI. The J segment lost 0 bases and the V segment lost 10 bases, leaving 8 bases of the junction unmatched. The CDR3 consists of 14 residues. Written as DNA, the CDR3 is TGTGCCATAGGACAGGTTTCAGCTAACTATGGCTACACCTTC. Its protein product is CAIGQVSANYGYTF.

The chain combines TRBV6-5 with TRBJ2-7; TRBD2 matches at 8 bases. CDR1 is MNHEY and CDR2 is SVGAGI in the germline V gene. Germline trimming cut 0 bases from V and 3 bases from J; bases unmatched to any gene: 4. The CDR3 loop spans 15 amino acids. The CDR3 reads CASSYSLGTSYEQYF. The CDR3 coding sequence is TGTGCCAGCAGTTACTCCCTAGGGACTAGCTACGAGCAGTACTTC.

The chain links TRBV7-2 to TRBJ2-5; D is unresolved. The CDR3 length is 13 residues. Deletions cut 5 bases from V and 3 bases from J, with 10 bases between. CDR1 is SGHTA and CDR2 is FQGNSA in the germline V gene. The CDR3: CASSPSREETQYF. The CDR3, as DNA: TGTGCCAGCAGCCCGTCCCGGGAAGAGACCCAGTACTTC.

CDR3 in DNA: TGTGCCAGCAGCTCAGGGGTTAGTGAAGCTTTCTTT. Protein: CASSSGVSEAFF. The chain combines TRBV7-9 with TRBJ1-1; TRBD1 is a possible D gene (6 bases). The CDR3 contains 12 residues. The germline V gene encodes CDR1 SEHNR and CDR2 FQNEAQ (reference sequence). V lost 4 bases, J lost 7 bases, and 10 bases lay in between.

The chain carries TRBV4-3 and TRBJ1-2; no clear D gene. V lost 0 bases to trimming and J lost 0 bases, with 14 bases between them. Germline V gene lookup returns CDR1 LGHNA and CDR2 YSLEER. There are 17 residues in the CDR3. This chain's CDR3 is CASSQEPRGGTNYGYTF. The CDR3 bases are TGCGCCAGCAGCCAAGAGCCCCGGGGAGGGACTAACTATGGCTACACCTTC.

This chain connects TRBV5-1 to TRBJ2-7, with 7 nucleotides matching TRBD2. From germline, CDR1 is SGHRS and CDR2 YFSETQ. CDR3 length: 13 residues. With 5 bases clipped from V and 6 bases from J, the junction kept 8 bases outside the gene matches. This CDR3 reads CASRRGEGSEQYF. DNA for the CDR3: TGCGCCAGCAGACGAGGGGAGGGGTCCGAGCAGTACTTC.

The chain carries TRBV9 and TRBJ2-2; D perhaps matches TRBD1 (6 bases). The CDR3 contains 16 residues. CDR1 SGDLS and CDR2 YYNGEE come from the germline V gene. The V and J ends lost 0 bases and 4 bases respectively, with 13 bases between them. The CDR3 DNA is TGTGCCAGCAGCGTAGCTGGCTTGGGGGCCACCGGGGAGCTGTTTTTT. Encoded protein: CASSVAGLGATGELFF.

This chain links TRBV6-1 with TRBJ2-1; D might be TRBD2 (5 bases). This CDR3 region has 17 residues. Germline V CDR1 and CDR2: MNHNS, SASEGT. Trimming shortened V by 4 bases and J by 0 bases, and 16 bases separated the two germline ends. For the CDR3, the DNA is TGTGCCAGCAGTGGCTTGAGGGTAGGATTCTCCTACAATGAGCAGTTCTTC. Its translation: CASSGLRVGFSYNEQFF.

CDR3 sequence: CASSLGTYPNTEAFF. CDR3 nucleotides: TGTGCCAGCAGCTTAGGCACATACCCGAACACTGAAGCTTTCTTT. The chain joins TRBV11-2 to TRBJ1-1; D is uncertain. V gave up 1 base and J gave up 1 base, with 10 bases separating them. The CDR3 covers 15 residues. CDR1 is SGHAT, CDR2 FQNNGV, per germline.

The J gene is TRBJ1-6, the V gene TRBV19; D uncertain. Germline V gene lookup returns CDR1 LNHDA and CDR2 SQIVND (reference sequence). The CDR3 has 16 residues. Trimming removed 3 bases at V and 0 bases at J, with 9 bases between. The CDR3 DNA reads TGTGCCAGTAGTATGGAGGTCAGCTCCTATAATTCACCCCTCCACTTT. Residues: CASSMEVSSYNSPLHF.